Here is one T cell receptor beta chain with its context. Its cognate antigen has yet to be identified. No base-level quality is on record; no much larger clone is a single base apart. This sample is drawn from a study of PD-L1 blockade in urothelial cancer (dated by TCRdb to about 2017). As for the study more broadly: All patients started therapy around 2014 and received atezolizumab 1,200 mg intravenously every 3 weeks. Blood samples were analyzed 3 weeks after the start of treatment (second dose) and 6 weeks after the start of treatment. An ECOG performance status of 0 or 1 was recorded for the patients, and 0 to 3 prior chemotherapy regimens had been received by the patients. Durable clinical benefit was achieved by nine patients but not by the remaining 20. Blood samples gave median yields of roughly 150,000 T cells and more than 80,000 unique TCRs, along with a median clonality of 0.080. Durable clinical benefit was defined as progression-free survival longer than 6 months, and TCR features were also tested against progression-free and overall survival. About 90% of the roughly 30 patients were identified as males with urothelial cancer of bladder origin, and a prior smoking history was reported by 18 of 29 patients. Pretreatment tumor samples, along with matched peripheral blood serially collected before and after atezolizumab treatment, were subjected to TCR sequencing. Pretreatment blood TCR-seq was available for nearly 30 patients, at least one posttreatment blood collection was obtained for about 24 patients, and tumor TCR-seq was available for about 24 patients. In the same patients, whole exome sequencing and RNA sequencing of pretreatment tumors were performed in addition to TCR sequencing. The study was an exploratory multi-omic analysis of somatic, immune and clinical correlates of response to PD-L1 blockade with atezolizumab in urothelial cancer.

Each PCR received spiked-in synthetic TCR analog templates so that absolute template abundance could be estimated from read counts. Using the immunoSEQ assay, TCRbeta CDR3 regions were amplified from genomic DNA with bias-controlled V and J gene primers. Sequencing of rearranged TCRbeta segments was done at approximately 20X coverage. As for the authors' bioinformatics: Clustering was used to correct sequencing errors, and CDR3s were annotated against IMGT to assign V, D and J genes. Out-of-frame and stop-codon sequences were excluded, and only productive TCRbeta rearrangements were used in downstream analyses. Clonality was computed as one minus Shannon entropy normalized by the log of the number of unique productive sequences. Fisher's exact test with Benjamini-Hochberg correction, at a threshold of adjusted p below 0.01, was used to find clones that differed between time points or between blood and tumor. TCRdb provides this immuneACCESS table in a form limited to in-frame rearrangements. Some clones are lacking; in checked studies, under half of them reflect an unresolved V gene, and why the rest are absent is not known. The DNA was the basis for D and trimming; V, J and clone size are from that table. The sample table holds 35,000 to 45,000 clones, of which more than 65% were seen once. 3.5% of the sample comes from the top ten.

The investigation overall reported the following: A pretreatment peripheral blood TCR clonality below the median was linked to improved progression-free and overall survival. Patients with durable benefit showed greater expansion of tumor-associated TCR clones in peripheral blood 3 weeks after starting treatment (n ≈ 23, p = 0.022). Because the sample size was small (n = 29) and many of the analyses were exploratory, the results are meant to be hypothesis-generating.

A total of roughly 30 patients with locally advanced or metastatic urothelial carcinoma, treated at Memorial Sloan Kettering on a trial protocol, made up the cohort. Peripheral blood mononuclear cells were collected pretreatment and during treatment, with between 1 and 8 total time points per patient. The Qiagen DNeasy Blood extraction kit was used to purify genomic DNA from total PBMCs and tumor samples. PBMCs were collected pretreatment and during treatment, and were isolated and stored as previously described. This specimen was PBMCs, taken around atezolizumab (anti-PD-L1) treatment. The sequence was obtained from a man between 65 and 79 years old with urothelial cancer.

The nucleotide sequence is given as TGTGCCAGCAGCTTAGGGACGGAGCGGGAGCCCCAGCATTTT. This yields the protein CASSLGTEREPQHF. In this chain, TRBV7-9 is recombined with TRBJ1-5, with the D gene not confidently named. The CDR3 runs 14 amino acids, cysteine and phenylalanine included. Here the CDR3 DNA is all that survives: 42 bases in frame from base 1. V is pared back by 1 base and J by 8 bases, with 12 bases lying between the germline termini. CDR1 and CDR2, per the germline V gene (reference sequence), are SEHNR and FQNEAQ.